The table lists the clone carrying this T cell receptor (beta chain) with a few counts. Unique molecular identifiers tagged the TCRbeta library. TCRdb ran MiXCR on the PCR reads and lists one entry per CDR3 protein. The data contain about 590,000 distinct CDR3 sequences, over 10% of them singletons. Germline V gene lookup returns CDR1 SQVTM and CDR2 ANQGSEA. This CDR3 region has 12 residues. These data come from a study of T-cell reconstitution after alpha-beta-depleted transplantation in children. The sequences come from PBMCs, mostly from graft donor cells, collected 360 days after TCRalphabeta/CD19-depleted stem cell transplant. The sequence came from a male patient younger than 18 who had a stem cell transplant for acute myeloid leukemia, so the T cells may come from the graft donor. The chain joins TRBV29-1 to TRBJ1-2; 8 nucleotides line up with TRBD1. CDR3 bases: TGCAGTGACAGGGGCCTTAACTATGGCTACACCTTC. Protein product: CSDRGLNYGYTF. Combining the CDR3 with reference TRBV29-1 and TRBJ1-2 gives the whole variable domain SAVISQKPSRDICQRGTSLTIQCQVDSQVTMMFWYRQQPGQSLTLIATANQGSEATYESGFVIDKFPISRPNLTFSTLTVSNMSPEDSSIYLCSDRGLNYGYTFGSGTRLTVV.